This T cell receptor (beta chain) was sequenced for a study of graft-versus-host responses after intestinal transplantation. Study summary: All recipients got anti-thymocyte globulin induction, then tacrolimus and steroids for about 3 years. Overall study results and limits: Levels of circulating GvH clones at their peak were associated with early post-transplant HvG declines. Ileal or blood samples showed some GvH clones first, and such clones were also found in recipient marrow.

The germline gives CDR1 MNHEY, CDR2 SVGAGI. The V and J ends lost 4 bases and 2 bases, in that order; junction bases with no gene match: 2. CDR3 length: 14 amino acids. This clone has more than one count but fewer than ten. Its antigen remains unidentified. Using immunoSEQ multiplex PCR, the repertoire was profiled, and TCRdb retains in-frame clones only, with some absent. In the table there are about 99,000 clones, over 85% of which are singletons. The sequence was obtained from a human donor who received an intestinal transplant. The chain joins TRBV6-5 to TRBJ2-7, with TRBD1 matching over 10 bases. This specimen consisted of unstimulated CD8+ T cells sorted from spleen or lymph node cells, obtained before intestinal transplant. The CDR3 DNA reads TGTGCCAGCAGTTTGGGGACAGGGGCCTACGAGCAGTACTTC. It is translated as CASSLGTGAYEQYF.